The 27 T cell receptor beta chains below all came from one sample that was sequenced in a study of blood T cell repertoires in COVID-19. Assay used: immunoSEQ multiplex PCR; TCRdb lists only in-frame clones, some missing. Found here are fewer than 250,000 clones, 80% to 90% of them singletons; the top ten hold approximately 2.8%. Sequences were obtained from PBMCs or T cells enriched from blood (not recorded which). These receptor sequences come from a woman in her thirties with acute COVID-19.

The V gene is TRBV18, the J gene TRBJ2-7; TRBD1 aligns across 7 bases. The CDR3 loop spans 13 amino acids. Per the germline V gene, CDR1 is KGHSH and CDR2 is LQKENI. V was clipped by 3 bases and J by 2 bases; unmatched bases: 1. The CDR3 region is CASSPGQPYEQYF. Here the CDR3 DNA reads TGTGCCAGCTCACCGGGACAGCCCTACGAGCAGTACTTC. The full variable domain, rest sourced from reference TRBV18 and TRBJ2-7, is NAGVMQNPRHLVRRRGQEARLRCSPMKGHSHVYWYRQLPEEGLKFMVYLQKENIIDESGMPKERFSAEFPKEGPSILRIQQVVRGDSAAYFCASSPGQPYEQYFGPGTRLTVT.

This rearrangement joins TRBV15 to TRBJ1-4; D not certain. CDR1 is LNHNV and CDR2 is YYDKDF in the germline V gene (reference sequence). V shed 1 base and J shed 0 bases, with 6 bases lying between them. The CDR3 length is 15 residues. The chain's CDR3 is CATSRGQATNEKLFF. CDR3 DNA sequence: TGTGCCACCAGCAGAGGACAAGCAACTAATGAAAAACTGTTTTTT.

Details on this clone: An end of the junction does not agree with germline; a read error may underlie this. The CDR3 region has the DNA TGTGCCAGTAGTACACTCGGGACAGGGAGTCTCATCTTT. As protein: CASSTLGTGSLIF. This chain uses TRBV19 with TRBJ1-1; 9 bases line up with TRBD1. In germline, CDR1 is LNHDA, CDR2 SQIVND (reference sequence). CDR3 size: 13 residues.

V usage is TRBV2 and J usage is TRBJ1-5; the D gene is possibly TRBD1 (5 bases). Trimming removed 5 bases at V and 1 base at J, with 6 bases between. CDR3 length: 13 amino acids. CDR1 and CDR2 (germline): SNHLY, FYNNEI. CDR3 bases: TGTGCCAGCAGTCGGACAAGCAATCAGCCCCAGCATTTT. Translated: CASSRTSNQPQHF.

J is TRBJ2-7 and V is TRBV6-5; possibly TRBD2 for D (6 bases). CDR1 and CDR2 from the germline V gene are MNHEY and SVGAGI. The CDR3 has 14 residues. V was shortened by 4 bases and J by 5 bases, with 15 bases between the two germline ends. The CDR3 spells CASSFGTGEDEQYF. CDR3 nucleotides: TGTGCCAGCAGTTTTGGGACGGGGGAAGACGAGCAGTACTTC.

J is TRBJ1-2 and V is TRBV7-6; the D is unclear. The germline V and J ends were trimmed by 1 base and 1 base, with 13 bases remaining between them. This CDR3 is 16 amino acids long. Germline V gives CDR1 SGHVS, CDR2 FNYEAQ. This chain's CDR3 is CASSLDGEGGNYGYTF. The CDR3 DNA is TGTGCCAGCAGCTTAGATGGGGAAGGAGGTAACTATGGCTACACCTTC.

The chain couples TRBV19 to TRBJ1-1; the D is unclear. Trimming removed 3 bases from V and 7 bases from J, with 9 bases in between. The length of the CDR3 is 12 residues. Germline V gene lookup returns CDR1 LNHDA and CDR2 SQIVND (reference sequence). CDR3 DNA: TGTGCCAGTAGTATTTCCGGGGTTGAAGCTTTCTTT. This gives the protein CASSISGVEAFF.

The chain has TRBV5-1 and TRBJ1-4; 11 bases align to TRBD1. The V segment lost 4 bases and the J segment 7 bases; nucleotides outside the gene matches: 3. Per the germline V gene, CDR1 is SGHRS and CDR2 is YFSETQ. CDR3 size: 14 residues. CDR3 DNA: TGCGCCAGCAGCGGGGGACAGGGGGGTGAAAAACTGTTTTTT. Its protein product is CASSGGQGGEKLFF.

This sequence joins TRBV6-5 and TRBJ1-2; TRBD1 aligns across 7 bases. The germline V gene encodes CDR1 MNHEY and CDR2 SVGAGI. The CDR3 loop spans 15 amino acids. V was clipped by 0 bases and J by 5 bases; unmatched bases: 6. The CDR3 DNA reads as TGTGCCAGCAGTTACTCAGGGGGCCTAGATTATGGCTACACCTTC. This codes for CASSYSGGLDYGYTF.

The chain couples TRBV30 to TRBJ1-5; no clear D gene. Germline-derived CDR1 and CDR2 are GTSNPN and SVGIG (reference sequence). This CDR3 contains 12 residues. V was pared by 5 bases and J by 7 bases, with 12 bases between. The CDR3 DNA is TGTGCCTGGGGGCTGCCGGGGCAGCCCCAGCATTTT. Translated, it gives CAWGLPGQPQHF.

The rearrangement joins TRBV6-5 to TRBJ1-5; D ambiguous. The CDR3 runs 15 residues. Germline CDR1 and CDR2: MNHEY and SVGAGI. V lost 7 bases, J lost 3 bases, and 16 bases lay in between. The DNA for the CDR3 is TGTGCCAGCAAGGCCCTATCGGGAAACAATCAGCCCCAGCATTTT. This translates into CASKALSGNNQPQHF.

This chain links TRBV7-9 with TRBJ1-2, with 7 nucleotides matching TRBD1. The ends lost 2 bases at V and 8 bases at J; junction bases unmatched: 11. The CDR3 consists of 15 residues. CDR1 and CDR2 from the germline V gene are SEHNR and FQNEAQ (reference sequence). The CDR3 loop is CASSLQVGTAKGYTF. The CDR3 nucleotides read TGTGCCAGCAGCTTACAAGTCGGGACAGCGAAGGGCTACACCTTC.

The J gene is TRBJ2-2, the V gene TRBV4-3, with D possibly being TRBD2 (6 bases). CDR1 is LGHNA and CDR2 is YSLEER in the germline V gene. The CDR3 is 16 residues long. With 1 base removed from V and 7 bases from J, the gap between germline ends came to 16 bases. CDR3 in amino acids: CASSQGRLGSIGELFF. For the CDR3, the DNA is TGCGCCAGCAGCCAAGGACGACTAGGCTCAATCGGGGAGCTGTTTTTT.

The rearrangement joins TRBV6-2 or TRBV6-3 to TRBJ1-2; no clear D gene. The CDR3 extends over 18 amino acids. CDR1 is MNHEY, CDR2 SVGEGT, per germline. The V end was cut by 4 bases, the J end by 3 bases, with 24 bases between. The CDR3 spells CASSSVGGVFHGDYGYTF. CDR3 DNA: TGTGCCAGCAGTTCGGTTGGCGGAGTTTTCCACGGAGACTATGGCTACACCTTC.

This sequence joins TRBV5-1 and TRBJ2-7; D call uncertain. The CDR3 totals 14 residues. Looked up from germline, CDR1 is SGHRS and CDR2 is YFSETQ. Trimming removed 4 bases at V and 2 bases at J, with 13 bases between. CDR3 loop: CASSQQRQTYEQYF. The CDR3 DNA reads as TGCGCCAGCAGCCAGCAGAGGCAAACCTACGAGCAGTACTTC.

The CDR3 reads CASSLVGGANTEAFF. For the CDR3, the DNA is TGCGCCAGCAGCTTGGTTGGCGGCGCGAACACTGAAGCTTTCTTT. The rearrangement links TRBV5-1 to TRBJ1-1; D uncertain. The germline CDR1 and CDR2 sequences are SGHRS and YFSETQ. The CDR3 extends over 15 amino acids. V dropped 0 bases and J dropped 1 base, with 10 bases sitting between them.

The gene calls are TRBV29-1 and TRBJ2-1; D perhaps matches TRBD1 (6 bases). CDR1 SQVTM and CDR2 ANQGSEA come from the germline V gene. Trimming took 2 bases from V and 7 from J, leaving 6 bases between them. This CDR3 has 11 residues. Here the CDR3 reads CSVETGNEQFF. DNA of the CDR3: TGCAGCGTTGAAACAGGGAATGAGCAGTTCTTC.

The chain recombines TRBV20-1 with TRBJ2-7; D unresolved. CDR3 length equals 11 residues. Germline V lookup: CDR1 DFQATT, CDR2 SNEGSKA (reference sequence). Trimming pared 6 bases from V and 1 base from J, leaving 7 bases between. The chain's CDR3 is CSATESYEQYF. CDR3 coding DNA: TGCAGTGCCACAGAGTCCTACGAGCAGTACTTC.

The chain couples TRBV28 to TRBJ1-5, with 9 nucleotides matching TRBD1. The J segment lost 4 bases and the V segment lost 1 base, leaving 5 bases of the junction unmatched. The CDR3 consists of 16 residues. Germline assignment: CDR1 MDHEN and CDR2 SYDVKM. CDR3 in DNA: TGTGCCAGCAGTTTATACGGGACAGGGAGAAATCAGCCCCAGCATTTT. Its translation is CASSLYGTGRNQPQHF.

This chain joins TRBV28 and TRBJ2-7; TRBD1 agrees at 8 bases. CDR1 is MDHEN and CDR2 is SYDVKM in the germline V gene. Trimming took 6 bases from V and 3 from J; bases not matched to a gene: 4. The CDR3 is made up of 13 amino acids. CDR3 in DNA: TGTGCCAGCAGGACCGGGACAGGCTACGAGCAGTACTTC. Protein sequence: CASRTGTGYEQYF. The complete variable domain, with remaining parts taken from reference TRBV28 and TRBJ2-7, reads DVKVTQSSRYLVKRTGEKVFLECVQDMDHENMFWYRQDPGLGLRLIYFSYDVKMKEKGDIPEGYSVSREKKERFSLILESASTNQTSMYLCASRTGTGYEQYFGPGTRLTVT.

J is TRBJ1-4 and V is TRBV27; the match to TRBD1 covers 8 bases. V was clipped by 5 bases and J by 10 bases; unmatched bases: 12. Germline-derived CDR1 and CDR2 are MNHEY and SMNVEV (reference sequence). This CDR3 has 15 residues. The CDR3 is CASSHNRGMKGKLFF. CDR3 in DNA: TGTGCCAGCAGTCATAACAGGGGGATGAAAGGAAAACTGTTTTTT.

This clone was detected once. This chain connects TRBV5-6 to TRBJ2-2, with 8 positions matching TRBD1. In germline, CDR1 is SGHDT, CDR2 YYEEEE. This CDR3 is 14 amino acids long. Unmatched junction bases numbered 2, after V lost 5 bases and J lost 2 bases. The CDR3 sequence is CASSTGGNTGELFF. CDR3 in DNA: TGTGCCAGCAGTACAGGGGGTAACACCGGGGAGCTGTTTTTT.

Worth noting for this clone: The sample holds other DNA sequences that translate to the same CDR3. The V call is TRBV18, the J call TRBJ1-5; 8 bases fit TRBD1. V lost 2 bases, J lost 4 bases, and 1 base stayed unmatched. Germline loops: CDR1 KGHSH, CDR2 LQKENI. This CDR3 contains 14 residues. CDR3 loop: CASSPGQGNQPQHF. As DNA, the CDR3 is TGTGCCAGCTCACCAGGACAGGGAAATCAGCCCCAGCATTTT.

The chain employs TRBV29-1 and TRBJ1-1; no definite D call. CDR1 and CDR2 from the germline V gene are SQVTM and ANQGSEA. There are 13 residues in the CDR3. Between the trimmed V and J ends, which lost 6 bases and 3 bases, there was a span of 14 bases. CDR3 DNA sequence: TGCAGCGTGGGGAGTTCGTGGGACACTGAAGCTTTCTTT. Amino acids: CSVGSSWDTEAFF.

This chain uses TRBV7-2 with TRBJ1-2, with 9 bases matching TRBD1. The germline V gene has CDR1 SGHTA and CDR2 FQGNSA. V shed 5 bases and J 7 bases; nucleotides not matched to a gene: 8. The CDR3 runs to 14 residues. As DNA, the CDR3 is TGTGCCAGCAGCGTCGGGACAGGGAGGGGTGGCTACACCTTC. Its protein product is CASSVGTGRGGYTF.

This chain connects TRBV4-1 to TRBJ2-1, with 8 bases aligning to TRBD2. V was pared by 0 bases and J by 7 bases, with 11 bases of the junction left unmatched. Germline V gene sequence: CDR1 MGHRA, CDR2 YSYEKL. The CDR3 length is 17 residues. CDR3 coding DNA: TGCGCCAGCAGCCAAGATCACCCAGCGGGGGTGTTTAATGAGCAGTTCTTC. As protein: CASSQDHPAGVFNEQFF.

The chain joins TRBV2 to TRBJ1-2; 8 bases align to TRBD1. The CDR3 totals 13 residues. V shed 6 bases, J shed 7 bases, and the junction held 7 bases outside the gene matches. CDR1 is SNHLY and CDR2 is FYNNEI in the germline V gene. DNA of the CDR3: TGTGCCAGCAGCCCGACAGGGGATGGTGGCTACACCTTC. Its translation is CASSPTGDGGYTF.